This entry lists 10 T cell receptor beta chains sequenced from one sample in a study of T-cell memory formation after mild COVID-19. TCRdb redid the calling of the 5' RACE reads with MiXCR, one entry per CDR3 protein. The sample has 550,000 to 600,000 distinct CDR3 sequences; less than 25% are singletons. The source material was PBMCs or a T cell subset sorted from them (not recorded which). Receptors were obtained from an adult woman who had mild COVID-19 (a few samples of this study predate the infection). Cell type and time point are not known.

The rearrangement joins TRBV4-3 to TRBJ1-5; D ambiguous. The CDR3 has 13 amino acids. V was trimmed by 7 bases and J by 1 base, leaving 8 bases between them. From germline, CDR1 is LGHNA and CDR2 YSLEER. Here the CDR3 DNA reads TGCGCCAGCAACAACCGGAGCAATCAGCCCCAGCATTTT. Its translation: CASNNRSNQPQHF.

CDR3 coding DNA: TGCAGTGCACAACGGGGGGGCGGAGCAGATACGCAGTATTTT. Protein sequence: CSAQRGGGADTQYF. The chain uses TRBV20-1 and TRBJ2-3, with TRBD2 identical over 8 bases. V was clipped by 6 bases and J by 4 bases; unmatched bases: 9. The CDR3 spans 14 residues. Per germline, CDR1 DFQATT and CDR2 SNEGSKA (reference sequence).

This clonotype was picked up a small number of times. The chain combines TRBV27 with TRBJ1-2; D is perhaps TRBD1 (5 bases). CDR3 size: 14 residues. V was cut by 2 bases and J by 4 bases, with 11 bases left in between. From germline, CDR1 is MNHEY and CDR2 SMNVEV (reference sequence). The CDR3 loop reads CASSLGGGVYGYTF. CDR3 coding DNA: TGTGCCAGCAGTTTAGGGGGGGGGGTCTATGGCTACACCTTC.

The sample holds many counts of this clonotype. The chain joins TRBV27 to TRBJ2-2; the D is unclear. CDR1 and CDR2 from the germline V gene are MNHEY and SMNVEV (reference sequence). CDR3 length equals 12 residues. V lost 5 bases to trimming and J lost 4 bases, with 5 bases between them. CDR3 DNA: TGTGCCAGCAGTCAATCCACCGGGGAGCTGTTTTTT. Amino acid sequence: CASSQSTGELFF.

The chain uses TRBV5-8 and TRBJ2-7, with 9 bases identical to TRBD1. This CDR3 comprises 17 residues. V lost 3 bases to trimming and J lost 2 bases; unmatched junction nucleotides: 12. CDR1 and CDR2 from the germline V gene are SGHTS and YDEGEE. CDR3 DNA: TGTGCCAGCAGCTCGACCCTAACGGGACAGGGAACCTACGAGCAGTACTTC. It codes for CASSSTLTGQGTYEQYF.

The chain combines TRBV7-2 with TRBJ1-2; TRBD1 aligns across 7 bases. The CDR3 covers 17 residues. Germline CDR1 SGHTA, CDR2 FQGNSA. The junction had 12 bases not matched to a gene; V was cut back by 5 bases and J by 0 bases. The CDR3 here is CASSRDSGTASNYGYTF. CDR3 DNA sequence: TGTGCCAGCAGCCGTGACTCCGGGACAGCCTCTAACTATGGCTACACCTTC.

The table lists this clonotype with many counts. V gene TRBV5-6 combines with J gene TRBJ2-2; D is uncertain. V lost 1 base to trimming and J lost 2 bases, with 9 bases between them. Germline CDR1 reads SGHDT; CDR2 reads YYEEEE. This CDR3 is 15 amino acids long. The chain's CDR3 is CASSLLQLNTGELFF. The DNA of the CDR3 is TGTGCCAGCAGCTTGTTACAACTAAACACCGGGGAGCTGTTTTTT.

This chain joins TRBV2 and TRBJ2-5, with no clear D. Deletions cut 4 bases from V and 5 bases from J, with 14 bases between. Germline V gene data show CDR1 as SNHLY and CDR2 as FYNNEI. CDR3 length: 14 residues. The CDR3 nucleotides read TGTGCCAGCAGTGTTATTGATTTTGCTGAGACCCAGTACTTC. Residues: CASSVIDFAETQYF.

This clonotype was seen a handful of times. The rearrangement links TRBV7-2 to TRBJ2-2; tentatively, D is TRBD1 (6 bases). Germline-derived CDR1 and CDR2 are SGHTA and FQGNSA. This CDR3 region has 16 residues. Trimming pared 7 bases from V and 5 bases from J, leaving 20 bases between. The chain's CDR3 is CASTGPYRAITGELFF. The CDR3, as DNA: TGTGCCAGCACCGGACCGTACAGGGCGATAACCGGGGAGCTGTTTTTT.

This sequence joins TRBV24-1 and TRBJ2-2, with D unclear. The V end was cut by 3 bases, the J end by 1 base, with 8 bases between. CDR1 KGHDR and CDR2 SFDVKD come from the germline V gene. This CDR3 comprises 15 residues. CDR3 nucleotide sequence: TGTGCCACCAGTGATCAGTCAGTGAACACCGGGGAGCTGTTTTTT. Translated: CATSDQSVNTGELFF.